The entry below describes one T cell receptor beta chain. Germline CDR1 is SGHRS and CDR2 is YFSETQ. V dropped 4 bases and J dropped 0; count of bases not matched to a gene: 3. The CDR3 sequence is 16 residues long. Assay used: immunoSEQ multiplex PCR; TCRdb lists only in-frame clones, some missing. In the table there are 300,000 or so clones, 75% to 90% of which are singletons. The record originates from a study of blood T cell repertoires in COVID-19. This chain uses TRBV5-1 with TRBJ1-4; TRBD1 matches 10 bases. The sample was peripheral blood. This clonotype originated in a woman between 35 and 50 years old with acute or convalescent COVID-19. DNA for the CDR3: TGCGCCAGCAGCACCGGACAGGGGGCAACTAATGAAAAACTGTTTTTT. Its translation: CASSTGQGATNEKLFF.